The 20 T cell receptor beta chains below were found in one sample sequenced in a study of identical twins. TCRdb itself ran the 5' RACE reads through MiXCR, one entry per CDR3 protein. The sample lists around 300,000 distinct CDR3 sequences, about 8% occurring once. Separately, the same data were catalogued under a study of yellow fever vaccine responses in identical twins.

The specimen was memory (CD45RO+) T cells sorted from blood. These receptors all stem from a woman under 30 in good health.

The chain links TRBV18 to TRBJ2-1; the match to TRBD2 covers 8 bases. V dropped 1 base and J dropped 7; count of bases not matched to a gene: 9. CDR1 and CDR2 from the germline V gene are KGHSH and LQKENI. The CDR3 totals 16 residues. CDR3 bases: TGTGCCAGCTCACCACGGTCGAGCGGGGGCCCAAATGAGCAGTTCTTC. As protein: CASSPRSSGGPNEQFF. The full variable domain, its missing parts supplied by reference TRBV18 and TRBJ2-1, is NAGVMQNPRHLVRRRGQEARLRCSPMKGHSHVYWYRQLPEEGLKFMVYLQKENIIDESGMPKERFSAEFPKEGPSILRIQQVVRGDSAAYFCASSPRSSGGPNEQFFGPGTRLTVL.

DNA for the CDR3: TGTGCCCTCAGTCCGGCCGTAGTTGCGGGGGGGCCCTACAATGAGCAGTTCTTC. This sequence encodes CALSPAVVAGGPYNEQFF. The chain combines TRBV3-1 with TRBJ2-1; TRBD2 aligns across 9 bases. The ends lost 11 bases at V and 2 bases at J; junction bases unmatched: 19. Germline V gene data show CDR1 as LGHDT and CDR2 as YNNKEL (reference sequence). The CDR3 is 18 amino acids.

This clonotype has a count of ten or more. This rearrangement joins TRBV10-3 to TRBJ2-2; TRBD1 agrees at 7 bases. V was clipped by 6 bases and J by 2 bases; unmatched bases: 3. The CDR3 contains 14 residues. Germline V lookup: CDR1 ENHRY, CDR2 SYGVKD. As DNA, the CDR3 is TGTGCCATCAGGGCAGGGGGAAACACCGGGGAGCTGTTTTTT. Encoded protein: CAIRAGGNTGELFF.

Ten or more counts support this clonotype. Here the CDR3 reads CASSMGQGYTEAFF. The CDR3 nucleotides read TGCGCCAGCAGCATGGGACAGGGGTACACTGAAGCTTTCTTT. This chain connects TRBV5-1 to TRBJ1-1; 10 positions match TRBD1. The germline V gene encodes CDR1 SGHRS and CDR2 YFSETQ. CDR3 size: 14 residues. The ends lost 4 bases at V and 3 bases at J; junction bases unmatched: 3.

This clonotype occurred many times. As DNA, the CDR3 is TGCAGCGTTGGGTGGGGCGGGAGCTCCTACGAGCAGTACTTC. Translation: CSVGWGGSSYEQYF. V gene TRBV29-1 combines with J gene TRBJ2-7; 7 bases match TRBD2. The CDR3 has 14 amino acids. V shed 4 bases and J 0 bases; nucleotides not matched to a gene: 6. Germline CDR1 SQVTM, CDR2 ANQGSEA.

This clonotype was recorded a few times. V and J are TRBV12-3 or TRBV12-4 and TRBJ2-7, with TRBD2 matching over 8 bases. This CDR3 spans 15 amino acids. V lost 2 bases to trimming and J lost 1 base; unmatched junction nucleotides: 4. CDR3 DNA: TGTGCCAGCAGTTTAAAGGGACTAGAATCCTACGAGCAGTACTTC. Translated: CASSLKGLESYEQYF.

This clonotype appeared a few times. DNA of the CDR3: TGTGCCAGCAGTTACGCGGGAGACCGGCAGTTCTTC. It is translated as CASSYAGDRQFF. V and J are TRBV6-2 or TRBV6-3 and TRBJ2-1, with TRBD2 matching over 7 bases. Germline lookup yields CDR1 MNHEY and CDR2 SVGEGT. V dropped 2 bases and J dropped 12; count of bases not matched to a gene: 4. The CDR3 covers 12 residues.

In this sample, this clonotype turned up a few times. The rearrangement uses TRBV6-1 and TRBJ1-1; no reliable D call. Germline CDR1 reads MNHNS; CDR2 reads SASEGT. V was cut by 5 bases and J by 0 bases, with 13 bases left in between. The CDR3 length is 15 residues. The CDR3, as DNA: TGTGCCAGCAGTCCGAATCATAGATTGAACACTGAAGCTTTCTTT. Its protein is CASSPNHRLNTEAFF.

This clonotype was counted between two and nine times. Here the CDR3 DNA reads TGTGCCAGCAGTTCTTTAGGGACAGGGGGCACTGAAGCTTTCTTT. Protein: CASSSLGTGGTEAFF. The chain recombines TRBV27 with TRBJ1-1; 11 positions match TRBD1. CDR3 length: 15 residues. CDR1 is MNHEY, CDR2 SMNVEV, per germline (reference sequence). V shed 4 bases and J 4 bases; nucleotides not matched to a gene: 5.

This chain joins TRBV3-1 and TRBJ2-1, with unresolved D. Germline values: CDR1 LGHDT, CDR2 YNNKEL (reference sequence). Trimming left V 2 bases short and J 8 bases short, with 4 bases between. CDR3 length: 11 residues. CDR3 in DNA: TGTGCCAGCAGCCAATCTGATGAGCAGTTCTTC. Residues: CASSQSDEQFF.

This clonotype was detected ten times or more. The rearrangement joins TRBV19 to TRBJ1-5, with D unresolved. There are 12 residues in the CDR3. Germline loops: CDR1 LNHDA, CDR2 SQIVND (reference sequence). V was shortened by 6 bases and J by 3 bases, with 6 bases between the two germline ends. Written as DNA, the CDR3 is TGTGCCAGTAGGGTGGTCAATCAGCCCCAGCATTTT. It encodes CASRVVNQPQHF. The variable domain in full, with the rest retrieved from reference TRBV19 and TRBJ1-5, is DGGITQSPKYLFRKEGQNVTLSCEQNLNHDAMYWYRQDPGQGLRLIYYSQIVNDFQKGDIAEGYSVSREKKESFPLTVTSAQKNPTAFYLCASRVVNQPQHFGDGTRLSIL.

The genes are TRBV5-5 and TRBJ2-2; D gene unclear. Germline lookup yields CDR1 SGHKS and CDR2 YYEKEE (reference sequence). V was shortened by 0 bases and J by 0 bases, with 9 bases between the two germline ends. This CDR3 has 16 residues. The CDR3 region has the DNA TGTGCCAGCAGCTTGGGGCCCCGGGCGAACACCGGGGAGCTGTTTTTT. Its protein product is CASSLGPRANTGELFF.

There are a few counts of this clonotype. The chain has TRBV12-5 and TRBJ2-1; 9 nucleotides agree with TRBD2. V gave up 5 bases and J gave up 0 bases; unmatched junction bases: 17. This CDR3 has 20 amino acids. CDR1 is LGHNT and CDR2 is FRNRAP in the germline V gene. In nucleotides, the CDR3 is TGTGCTAGTGGTCCACCCCTGCGGGGGGGAGGGGTTAGCTCCTACAATGAGCAGTTCTTC. Protein sequence: CASGPPLRGGGVSSYNEQFF.

The CDR3 spells CASSLRWGLNTDTQYF. Here the CDR3 DNA reads TGTGCCAGCAGTTTGCGGTGGGGACTCAACACAGATACGCAGTATTTT. This chain uses TRBV12-3 or TRBV12-4 with TRBJ2-3; D may be TRBD2 (6 bases). This CDR3 has 16 residues. Between the trimmed V and J ends, which lost 3 bases and 2 bases, there was a span of 15 bases.

This clonotype was seen many times. The rearrangement uses TRBV3-1 and TRBJ2-1, with D maybe TRBD2 (5 bases). The CDR3 has 20 amino acids. The V and J ends lost 1 base and 5 bases respectively, with 27 bases between them. Germline assignment: CDR1 LGHDT and CDR2 YNNKEL (reference sequence). The CDR3, as DNA: TGTGCCAGCAGCCAAGTTAAACTAGGCCTACGATACTCAGTAAACAATGAGCAGTTCTTC. Translated: CASSQVKLGLRYSVNNEQFF.

This clonotype was detected ten times or more. This chain joins TRBV5-1 and TRBJ1-1; D remains unclear. Between the trimmed V and J ends, which lost 2 bases and 1 base, there was a span of 12 bases. The germline V gene has CDR1 SGHRS and CDR2 YFSETQ. This CDR3 region has 15 residues. Here the CDR3 DNA reads TGCGCCAGCAGCTTCCTCGAAGGGTCGAACACTGAAGCTTTCTTT. As protein: CASSFLEGSNTEAFF.

This clonotype came up a few times. The chain combines TRBV5-4 with TRBJ1-4, with 7 bases fitting TRBD1. The germline V gene has CDR1 SGHNT and CDR2 YYREEE (reference sequence). The CDR3 has 15 amino acids. Trimming removed 4 bases from V and 4 bases from J; junction bases left unmatched: 7. As DNA, the CDR3 is TGTGCCAGCAGCGCTGGGGGGGACAGTAATGAAAAACTGTTTTTT. Translating it yields CASSAGGDSNEKLFF. The full variable domain, completed using reference TRBV5-4 and TRBJ1-4, is ETGVTQSPTHLIKTRGQQVTLRCSSQSGHNTVSWYQQALGQGPQFIFQYYREEENGRGNFPPRFSGLQFPNYSSELNVNALELDDSALYLCASSAGGDSNEKLFFGSGTQLSVL.

The rearrangement uses TRBV4-2 and TRBJ2-6; 14 bases map to TRBD2. The CDR3 spans 19 residues. CDR1 and CDR2 from the germline V gene are LGHNA and YNFKEQ. With V trimmed by 2 bases and J by 4 bases, 7 bases remained unmatched. CDR3 DNA: TGTGCCAGCAGCCAAATGGGACTAGCGGGAGAGGCGGGGGCCAACGTCCTGACTTTC. Its translation: CASSQMGLAGEAGANVLTF.

This clonotype was detected many times. The chain employs TRBV25-1 and TRBJ2-1; D may be TRBD1 or TRBD2 (5 bases each). The V end lost 0 bases, the J end lost 9 bases, and 15 bases lay between the germline ends. The CDR3 is made up of 15 amino acids. Germline V gives CDR1 MGHDK, CDR2 SYGVNS. CDR3 bases: TGTGCCAGCAGTGAATACGGCGAGAGGGGTCGTGAGCAGTTCTTC. Its protein is CASSEYGERGREQFF.

This clonotype has more than one count but fewer than ten. The rearrangement links TRBV2 to TRBJ2-3; D is unresolved. This CDR3 contains 11 residues. V dropped 8 bases and J dropped 2 bases, with 5 bases sitting between them. Germline V lookup: CDR1 SNHLY, CDR2 FYNNEI. The CDR3 coding sequence is TGTGCCAGCCTATACACAGATACGCAGTATTTT. The encoded protein is CASLYTDTQYF.